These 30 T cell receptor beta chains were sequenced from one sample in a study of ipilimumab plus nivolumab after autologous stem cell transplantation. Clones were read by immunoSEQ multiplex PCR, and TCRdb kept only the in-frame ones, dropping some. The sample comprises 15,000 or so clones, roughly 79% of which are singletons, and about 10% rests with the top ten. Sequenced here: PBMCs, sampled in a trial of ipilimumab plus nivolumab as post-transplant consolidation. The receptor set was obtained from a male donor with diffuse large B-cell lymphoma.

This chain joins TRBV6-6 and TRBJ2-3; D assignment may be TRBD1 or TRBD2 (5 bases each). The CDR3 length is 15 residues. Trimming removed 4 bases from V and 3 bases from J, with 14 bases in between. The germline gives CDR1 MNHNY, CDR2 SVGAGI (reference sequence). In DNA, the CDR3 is TGTGCCAGCAGTTCCCTCGGGACGGAGACAGATACGCAGTATTTT. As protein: CASSSLGTETDTQYF.

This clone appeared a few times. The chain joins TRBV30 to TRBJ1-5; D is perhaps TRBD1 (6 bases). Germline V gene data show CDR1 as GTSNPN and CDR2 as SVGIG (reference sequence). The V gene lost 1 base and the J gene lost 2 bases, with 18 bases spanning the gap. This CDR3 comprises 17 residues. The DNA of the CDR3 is TGTGCCTGGAGTGGGGGGCGGAAAGGGCTGGGCAATCAGCCCCAGCATTTT. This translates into CAWSGGRKGLGNQPQHF. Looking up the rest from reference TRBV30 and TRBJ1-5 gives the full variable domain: SQTIHQWPATLVQPVGSPLSLECTVEGTSNPNLYWYRQAAGRGLQLLFYSVGIGQISSEVPQNLSASRPQDRQFILSSKKLLLSDSGFYLCAWSGGRKGLGNQPQHFGDGTRLSIL.

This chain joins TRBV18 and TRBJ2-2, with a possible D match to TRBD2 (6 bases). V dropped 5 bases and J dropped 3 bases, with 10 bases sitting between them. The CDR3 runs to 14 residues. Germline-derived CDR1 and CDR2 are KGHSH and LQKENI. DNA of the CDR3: TGTGCCAGCTCATTTGGGACTTACACCGGGGAGCTGTTTTTT. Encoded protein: CASSFGTYTGELFF.

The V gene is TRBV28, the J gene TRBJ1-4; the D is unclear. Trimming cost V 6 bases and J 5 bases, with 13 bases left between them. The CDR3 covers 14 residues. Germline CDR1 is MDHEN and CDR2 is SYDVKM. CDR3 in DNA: TGTGCCAGCAGAGCGGACGCATCAAATGAAAAACTGTTTTTT. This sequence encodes CASRADASNEKLFF.

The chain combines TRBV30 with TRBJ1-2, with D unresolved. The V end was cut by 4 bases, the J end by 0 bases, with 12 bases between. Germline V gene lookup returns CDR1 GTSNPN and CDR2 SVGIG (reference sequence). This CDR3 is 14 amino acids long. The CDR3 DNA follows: TGTGCCTGGACTGGCCAAAGAGCTAACTATGGCTACACCTTC. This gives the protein CAWTGQRANYGYTF. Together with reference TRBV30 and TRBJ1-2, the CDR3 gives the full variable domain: SQTIHQWPATLVQPVGSPLSLECTVEGTSNPNLYWYRQAAGRGLQLLFYSVGIGQISSEVPQNLSASRPQDRQFILSSKKLLLSDSGFYLCAWTGQRANYGYTFGSGTRLTVV.

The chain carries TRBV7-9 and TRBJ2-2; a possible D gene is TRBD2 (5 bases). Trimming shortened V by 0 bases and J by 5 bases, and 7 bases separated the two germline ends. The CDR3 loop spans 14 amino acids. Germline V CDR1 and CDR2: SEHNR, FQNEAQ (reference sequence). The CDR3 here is CASSLAEVTGELFF. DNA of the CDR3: TGTGCCAGCAGCTTAGCGGAGGTTACCGGGGAGCTGTTTTTT. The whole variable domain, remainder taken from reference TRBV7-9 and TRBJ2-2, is DTGVSQNPRHKITKRGQNVTFRCDPISEHNRLYWYRQTLGQGPEFLTYFQNEAQLEKSRLLSDRFSAERPKGSFSTLEIQRTEQGDSAMYLCASSLAEVTGELFFGEGSRLTVL.

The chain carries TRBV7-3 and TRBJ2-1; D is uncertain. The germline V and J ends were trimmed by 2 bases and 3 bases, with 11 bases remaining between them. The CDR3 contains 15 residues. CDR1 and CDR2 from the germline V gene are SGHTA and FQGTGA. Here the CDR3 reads CASSLDTRNYNEQFF. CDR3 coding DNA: TGTGCCAGCAGCTTAGACACACGAAACTACAATGAGCAGTTCTTC.

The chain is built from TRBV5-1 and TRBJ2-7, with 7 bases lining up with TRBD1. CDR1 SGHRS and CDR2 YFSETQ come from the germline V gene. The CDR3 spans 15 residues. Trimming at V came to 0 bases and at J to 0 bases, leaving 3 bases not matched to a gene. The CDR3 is CASSLGTGISYEQYF. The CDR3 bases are TGCGCCAGCAGCTTGGGGACAGGTATCTCCTACGAGCAGTACTTC.

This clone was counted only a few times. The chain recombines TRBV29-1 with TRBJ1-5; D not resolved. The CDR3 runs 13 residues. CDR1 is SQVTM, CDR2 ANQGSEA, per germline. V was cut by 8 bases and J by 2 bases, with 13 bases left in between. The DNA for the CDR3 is TGCAGCCCACTCGTCGCTGGCAATCAGCCCCAGCATTTT. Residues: CSPLVAGNQPQHF. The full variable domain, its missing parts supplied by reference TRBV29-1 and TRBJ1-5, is SAVISQKPSRDICQRGTSLTIQCQVDSQVTMMFWYRQQPGQSLTLIATANQGSEATYESGFVIDKFPISRPNLTFSTLTVSNMSPEDSSIYLCSPLVAGNQPQHFGDGTRLSIL.

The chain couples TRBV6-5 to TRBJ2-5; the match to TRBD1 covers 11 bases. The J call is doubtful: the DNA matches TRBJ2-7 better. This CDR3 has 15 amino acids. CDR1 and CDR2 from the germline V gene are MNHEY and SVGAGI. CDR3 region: CASSTDRGRIGEQYF. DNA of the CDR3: TGTGCCAGCAGTACGGACAGGGGGCGGATAGGCGAGCAGTACTTC.

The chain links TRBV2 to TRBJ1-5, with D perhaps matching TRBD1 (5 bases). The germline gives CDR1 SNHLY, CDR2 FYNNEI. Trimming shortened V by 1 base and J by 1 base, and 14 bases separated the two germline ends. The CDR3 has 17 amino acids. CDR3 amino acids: CASSEGGGWVSNQPQHF. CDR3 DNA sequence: TGTGCCAGCAGTGAAGGGGGGGGTTGGGTCAGCAATCAGCCCCAGCATTTT.

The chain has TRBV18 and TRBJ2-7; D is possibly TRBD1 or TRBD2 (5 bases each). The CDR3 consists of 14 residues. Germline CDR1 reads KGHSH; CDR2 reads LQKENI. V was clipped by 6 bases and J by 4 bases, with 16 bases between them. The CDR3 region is CASSSGTGPYEQYF. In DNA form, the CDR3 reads TGTGCCAGCTCCTCCGGGACGGGGCCTTACGAGCAGTACTTC.

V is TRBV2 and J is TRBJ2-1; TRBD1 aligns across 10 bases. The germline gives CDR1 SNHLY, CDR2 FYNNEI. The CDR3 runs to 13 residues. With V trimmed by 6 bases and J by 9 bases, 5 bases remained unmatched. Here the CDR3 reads CASRNGQGGEQFF. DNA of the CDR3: TGTGCCAGCAGAAACGGACAGGGGGGTGAGCAGTTCTTC.

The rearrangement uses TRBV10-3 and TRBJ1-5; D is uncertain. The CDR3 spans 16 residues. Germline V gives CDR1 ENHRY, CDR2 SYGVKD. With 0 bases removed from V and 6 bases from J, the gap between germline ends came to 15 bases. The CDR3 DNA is TGTGCCATCAGTGAGTCGGACGGGTATAGCGGTCAGCCCCAGCATTTT. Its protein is CAISESDGYSGQPQHF.

The DNA for the CDR3 is TGTGCCATCAGTGATGTGGCTAGCGGGGATGTGGACACCGGGGAGCTGTTTTTT. It translates to CAISDVASGDVDTGELFF. The chain is built from TRBV10-3 and TRBJ2-2; 9 bases match TRBD2. The CDR3 covers 18 residues. Looked up from germline, CDR1 is ENHRY and CDR2 is SYGVKD. The J segment lost 3 bases and the V segment lost 3 bases, leaving 11 bases of the junction unmatched.

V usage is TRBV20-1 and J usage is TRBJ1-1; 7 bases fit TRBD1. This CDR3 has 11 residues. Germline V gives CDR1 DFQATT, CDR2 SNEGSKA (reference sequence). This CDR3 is CRVYRDSEAFF. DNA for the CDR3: TGCAGGGTCTACCGGGACAGTGAAGCTTTCTTT.

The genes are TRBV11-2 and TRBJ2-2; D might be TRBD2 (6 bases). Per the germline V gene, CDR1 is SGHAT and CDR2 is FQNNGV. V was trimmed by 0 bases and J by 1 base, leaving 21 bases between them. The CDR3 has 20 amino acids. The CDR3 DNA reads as TGTGCCAGCAGCTTAGATAAGGGACTGCTGCCCCTTAAGAACACCGGGGAGCTGTTTTTT. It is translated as CASSLDKGLLPLKNTGELFF.

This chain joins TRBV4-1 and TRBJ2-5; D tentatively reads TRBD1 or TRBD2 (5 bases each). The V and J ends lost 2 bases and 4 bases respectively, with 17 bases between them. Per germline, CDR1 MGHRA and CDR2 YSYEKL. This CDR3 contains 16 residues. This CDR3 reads CASSQLEGPLSETQYF. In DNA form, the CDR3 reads TGCGCCAGCAGCCAACTCGAGGGACCACTTTCAGAGACCCAGTACTTC.

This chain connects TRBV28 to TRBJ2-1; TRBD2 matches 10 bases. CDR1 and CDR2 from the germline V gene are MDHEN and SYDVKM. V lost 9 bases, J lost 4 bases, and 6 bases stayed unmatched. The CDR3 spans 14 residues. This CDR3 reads CASRTSGLYNEQFF. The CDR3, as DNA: TGTGCCAGTAGGACTAGCGGCCTTTACAATGAGCAGTTCTTC.

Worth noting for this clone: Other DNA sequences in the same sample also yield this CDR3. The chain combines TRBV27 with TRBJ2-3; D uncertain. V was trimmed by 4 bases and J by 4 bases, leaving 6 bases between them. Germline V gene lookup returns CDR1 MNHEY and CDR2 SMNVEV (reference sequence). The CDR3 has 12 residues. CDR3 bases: TGTGCCAGCAGTTCTTCTTCAGATACGCAGTATTTT. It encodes CASSSSSDTQYF.

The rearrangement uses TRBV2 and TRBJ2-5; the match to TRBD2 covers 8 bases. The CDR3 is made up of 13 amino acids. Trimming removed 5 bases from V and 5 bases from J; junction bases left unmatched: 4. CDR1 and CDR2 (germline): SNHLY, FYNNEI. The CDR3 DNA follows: TGTGCCAGCAGTAGGACTAGCACGGAGACCCAGTACTTC. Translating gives CASSRTSTETQYF.

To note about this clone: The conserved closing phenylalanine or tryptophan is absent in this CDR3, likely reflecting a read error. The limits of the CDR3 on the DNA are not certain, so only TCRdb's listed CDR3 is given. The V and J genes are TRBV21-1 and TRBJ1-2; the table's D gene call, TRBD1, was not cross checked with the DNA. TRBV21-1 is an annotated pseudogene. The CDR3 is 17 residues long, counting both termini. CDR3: CASSGAVANRKTYGYTL.

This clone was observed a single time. Written as DNA, the CDR3 is TGTGCCAGCAGCTTAAAAGGGGGCGCAGGCTATGGCTACACCTTC. It encodes CASSLKGGAGYGYTF. The genes are TRBV11-3 and TRBJ1-2; 7 bases map to TRBD1. V was pared by 2 bases and J by 4 bases, with 7 bases of the junction left unmatched. The CDR3 contains 15 residues. Germline values: CDR1 SGHNT, CDR2 YENEEA.

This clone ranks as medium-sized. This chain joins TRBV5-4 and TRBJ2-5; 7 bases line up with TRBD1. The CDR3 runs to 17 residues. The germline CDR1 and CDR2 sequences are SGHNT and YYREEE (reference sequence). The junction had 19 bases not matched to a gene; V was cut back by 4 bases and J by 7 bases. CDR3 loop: CASSAVVGQAPPGTQYF. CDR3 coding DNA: TGTGCCAGCAGCGCGGTCGTTGGACAGGCGCCCCCAGGGACCCAGTACTTC.

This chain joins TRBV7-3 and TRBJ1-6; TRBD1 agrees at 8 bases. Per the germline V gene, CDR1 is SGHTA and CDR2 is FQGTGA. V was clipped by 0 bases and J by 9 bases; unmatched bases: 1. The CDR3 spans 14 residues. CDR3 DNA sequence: TGTGCCAGCAGCTTAACGGACAGGGTTTCACCCCTCCACTTT. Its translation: CASSLTDRVSPLHF.

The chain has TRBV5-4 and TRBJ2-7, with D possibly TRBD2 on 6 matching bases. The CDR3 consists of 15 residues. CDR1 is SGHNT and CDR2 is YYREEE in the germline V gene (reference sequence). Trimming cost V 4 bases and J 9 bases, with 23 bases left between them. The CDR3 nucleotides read TGTGCCAGCAGCAAAACCGGGACTTCGGTTGGGGGGCAGTACTTC. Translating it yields CASSKTGTSVGGQYF. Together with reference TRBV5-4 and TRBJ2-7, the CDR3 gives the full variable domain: ETGVTQSPTHLIKTRGQQVTLRCSSQSGHNTVSWYQQALGQGPQFIFQYYREEENGRGNFPPRFSGLQFPNYSSELNVNALELDDSALYLCASSKTGTSVGGQYFGPGTRLTVT.

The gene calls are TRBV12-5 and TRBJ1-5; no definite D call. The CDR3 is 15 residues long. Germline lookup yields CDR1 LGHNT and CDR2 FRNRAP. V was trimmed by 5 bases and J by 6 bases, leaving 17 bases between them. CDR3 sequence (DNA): TGTGCTAGTGGTCCCCCCGGCAGTCGGAGTCAGCCCCAGCATTTT. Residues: CASGPPGSRSQPQHF.

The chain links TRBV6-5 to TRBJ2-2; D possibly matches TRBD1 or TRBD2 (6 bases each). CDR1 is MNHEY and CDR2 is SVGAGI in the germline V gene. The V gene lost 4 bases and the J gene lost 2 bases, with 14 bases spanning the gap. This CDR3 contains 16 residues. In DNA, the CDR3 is TGTGCCAGCAGTTTCCGACACGGGGGCAACACCGGGGAGCTGTTTTTT. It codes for CASSFRHGGNTGELFF.

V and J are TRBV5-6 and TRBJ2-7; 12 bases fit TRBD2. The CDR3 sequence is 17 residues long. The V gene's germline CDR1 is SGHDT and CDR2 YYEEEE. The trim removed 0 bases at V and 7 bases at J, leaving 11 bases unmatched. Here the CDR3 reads CASSLAKTSGGLLEQYF. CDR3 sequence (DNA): TGTGCCAGCAGCTTGGCCAAGACTAGCGGGGGACTACTGGAGCAGTACTTC.

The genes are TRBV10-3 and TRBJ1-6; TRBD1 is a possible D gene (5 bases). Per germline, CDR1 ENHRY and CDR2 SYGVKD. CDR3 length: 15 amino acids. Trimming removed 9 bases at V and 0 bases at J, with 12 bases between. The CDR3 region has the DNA TGTGCCATAAGGGAGGGGAGCTCCTATAATTCACCCCTCCACTTT. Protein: CAIREGSSYNSPLHF.